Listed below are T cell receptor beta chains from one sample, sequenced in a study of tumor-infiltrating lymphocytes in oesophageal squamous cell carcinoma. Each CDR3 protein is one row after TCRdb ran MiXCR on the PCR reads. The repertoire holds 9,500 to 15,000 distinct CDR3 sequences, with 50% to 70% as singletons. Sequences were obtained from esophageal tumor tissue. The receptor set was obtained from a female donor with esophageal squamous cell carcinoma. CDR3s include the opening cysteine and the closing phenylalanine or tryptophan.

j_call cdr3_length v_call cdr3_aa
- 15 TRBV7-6 CASSRVMDSYNEQYF
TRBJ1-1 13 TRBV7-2 CAINRGVNTEAFF
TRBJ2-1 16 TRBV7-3 CASSPGDVRPYDEQFF
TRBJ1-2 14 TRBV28 CASKNRTGRYGYTF
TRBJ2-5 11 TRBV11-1 CASSLKETQYF
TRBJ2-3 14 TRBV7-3 CASSLGGAADTQYF
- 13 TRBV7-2 CASSFREGNIQYF
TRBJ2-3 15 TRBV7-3 CASSHWAGSTDTQYF
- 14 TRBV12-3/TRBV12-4 CASSPGGAQETQYF
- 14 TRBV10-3 CAITPGTGTYEQYF
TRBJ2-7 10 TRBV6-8 CASRDYEQYF
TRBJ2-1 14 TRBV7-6 CASSLAAGVNEQFF
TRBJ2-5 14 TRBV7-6 CASSFEGQSDEQYF
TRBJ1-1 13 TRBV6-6 CASSKQGLTEAFF
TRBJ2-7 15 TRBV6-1 CASSVERSSSYEQYF
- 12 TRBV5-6 CASSLFSTEQFF
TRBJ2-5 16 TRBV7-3 CASSPMGGGTYNEQYF
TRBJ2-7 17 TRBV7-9 CASAGARTEKPGSEQYF
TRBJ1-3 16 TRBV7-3 CASSLSAPVSGNTIYF
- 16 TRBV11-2 CASSAIGQEFDNEQFF
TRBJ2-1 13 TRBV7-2 CASSIGMAGSQFF
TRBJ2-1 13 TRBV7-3 CASSLGGWGEQFF
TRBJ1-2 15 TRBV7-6 CASSVDSRGDYGYTF
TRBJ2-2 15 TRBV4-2 CASSQRGQGTGELFF
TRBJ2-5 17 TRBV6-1 CASSDNYRRKPQETQYF
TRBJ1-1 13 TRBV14 CASSHRRDGEAFF
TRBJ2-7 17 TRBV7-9 CASTSEGPPPHRYEQYF
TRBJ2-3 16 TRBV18 CASSPELSGITDTQYF
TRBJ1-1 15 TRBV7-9 CASSHFMALNTEAFF
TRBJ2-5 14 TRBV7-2 CASSFRDRQETQYF
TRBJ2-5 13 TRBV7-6 CASSRDREETQYF
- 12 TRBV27 CASSLSGGLQFF
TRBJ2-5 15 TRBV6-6 CASSYWLGGRETQYF
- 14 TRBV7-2 CASSVPGLASEQFF
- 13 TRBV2 CASREHGQETQYF
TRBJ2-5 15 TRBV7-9 CASSPTGGGGETQYF